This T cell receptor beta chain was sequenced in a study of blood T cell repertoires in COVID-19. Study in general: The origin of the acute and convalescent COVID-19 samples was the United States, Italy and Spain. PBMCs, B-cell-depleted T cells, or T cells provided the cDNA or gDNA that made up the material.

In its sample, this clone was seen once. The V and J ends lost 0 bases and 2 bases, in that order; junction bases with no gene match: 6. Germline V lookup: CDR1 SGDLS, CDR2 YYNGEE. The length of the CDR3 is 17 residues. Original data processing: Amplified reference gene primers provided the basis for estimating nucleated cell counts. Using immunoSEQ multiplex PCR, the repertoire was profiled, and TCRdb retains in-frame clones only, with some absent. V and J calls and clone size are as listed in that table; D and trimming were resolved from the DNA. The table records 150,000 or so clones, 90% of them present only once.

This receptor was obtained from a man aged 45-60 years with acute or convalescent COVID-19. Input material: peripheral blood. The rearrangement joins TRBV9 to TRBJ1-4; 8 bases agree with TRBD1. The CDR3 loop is CASSVARGRGTNEKLFF. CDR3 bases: TGTGCCAGCAGCGTAGCCAGGGGGCGCGGTACTAATGAAAAACTGTTTTTT.